This TCR beta chain was sequenced during a study of blood T cell repertoires in COVID-19. As handled by the study authors: By means of reference gene primer amplification, nucleated cell counts were estimated. The data were produced by immunoSEQ multiplex PCR, yet TCRdb's version contains in-frame clones alone and is incomplete. V and J calls plus clone size are reproduced from that table; the DNA served to infer D and trimming. The sample has fewer than 110,000 clones; more than 70% are singletons. The germline V gene has CDR1 MNHEY and CDR2 SVGAGI. Trimming removed 5 bases from V and 5 bases from J, with 16 bases in between. The CDR3 consists of 15 residues.

The J gene is TRBJ2-1, the V gene TRBV6-5, with D perhaps matching TRBD2 (6 bases). The sequencing input was peripheral blood. The sequence derives from a man aged 35-49 years with active or convalescent COVID-19. The CDR3 here is CASSLSGSTNNEQFF. CDR3 DNA sequence: TGTGCCAGCAGTCTTAGCGGTTCCACGAACAATGAGCAGTTCTTC.